This T cell receptor beta chain was sequenced in a study of regulatory T cells in long-lasting Graves disease. Study context: Recently diagnosed Graves' patients had received antithyroid drugs for under 3 months.

The sample holds many counts of this clonotype. CDR3 length: 14 residues. The V gene's germline CDR1 is GTSNPN and CDR2 SVGIG (reference sequence). Trimming pared 0 bases from V and 1 base from J, leaving 9 bases between. With iRepertoire HTBI primers and Arm-PCR of CDR3 regions, TCR beta libraries were built. TCRdb used MiXCR to reprocess the multiplex PCR reads, holding one entry per CDR3 protein. The sample has approximately 350,000 distinct CDR3 sequences, roughly 15% seen once. Time point described: newly diagnosed GD, antithyroid drugs for less than 3 months. PBMC-extracted RNA yielded the TCR library. EDTA tubes received roughly 10 milliliters of drawn peripheral blood. The sample was also linked to a second study, of T cells in Graves' hyperthyroidism and ophthalmopathy. That study reports: Diagnoses used clinical symptoms, serum thyroxine and TRAb, thyroid ultrasound and orbital computed tomography. Most thyroid clonotypes expanded above 0.001 were also detected in blood.

The specimen was peripheral blood mononuclear cells (PBMCs), collected at new diagnosis, from a patient treated with antithyroid drugs. This clonotype was sampled from a young woman with Graves disease. The chain joins TRBV30 to TRBJ1-2, with D uncertain. CDR3 protein: CAWSVSWGNYGYTF. The CDR3 DNA follows: TGTGCCTGGAGTGTGTCATGGGGTAACTATGGCTACACCTTC.